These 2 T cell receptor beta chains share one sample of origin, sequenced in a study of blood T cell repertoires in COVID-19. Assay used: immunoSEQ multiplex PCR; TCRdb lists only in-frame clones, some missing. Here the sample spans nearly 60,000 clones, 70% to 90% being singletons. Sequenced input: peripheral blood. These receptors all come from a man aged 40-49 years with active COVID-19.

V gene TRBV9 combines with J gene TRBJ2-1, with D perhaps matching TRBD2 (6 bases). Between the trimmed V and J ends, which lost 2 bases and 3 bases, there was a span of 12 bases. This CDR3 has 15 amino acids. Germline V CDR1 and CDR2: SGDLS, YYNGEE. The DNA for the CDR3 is TGTGCCAGCAGCGTGAGACTAGGGTTCTACAATGAGCAGTTCTTC. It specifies CASSVRLGFYNEQFF. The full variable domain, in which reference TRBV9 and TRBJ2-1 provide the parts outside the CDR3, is DSGVTQTPKHLITATGQRVTLRCSPRSGDLSVYWYQQSLDQGLQFLIQYYNGEERAKGNILERFSAQQFPDLHSELNLSSLELGDSALYFCASSVRLGFYNEQFFGPGTRLTVL.

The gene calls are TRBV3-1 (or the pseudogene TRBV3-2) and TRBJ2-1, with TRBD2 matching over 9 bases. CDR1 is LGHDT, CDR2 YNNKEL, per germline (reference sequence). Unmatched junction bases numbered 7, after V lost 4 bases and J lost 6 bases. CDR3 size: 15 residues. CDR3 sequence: CASSPTSGGLNEQFF. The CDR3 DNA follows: TGTGCCAGCAGCCCGACTAGCGGAGGCCTCAATGAGCAGTTCTTC.